These 15 T cell receptor beta chains were sequenced from one sample in a study of blood T cell repertoires in COVID-19. Libraries were prepared by immunoSEQ multiplex PCR; TCRdb keeps only in-frame clonotypes and omits some of them. Of roughly 380,000 clones in the sample, more than 70% were seen once. The sequenced sample consisted of PBMCs or T cells enriched from blood (not recorded which). The receptors derive from a man aged 25 to 40 who had recovered from COVID-19.

The J gene is TRBJ1-1, the V gene TRBV6-5; D uncertain. The CDR3 is 15 amino acids. Looked up from germline, CDR1 is MNHEY and CDR2 is SVGAGI. The ends were cut back, 0 bases at V and 0 bases at J, with 8 bases in the middle. CDR3 nucleotides: TGTGCCAGCAGTTACTCCGGGTTGTTGAACACTGAAGCTTTCTTT. Translated: CASSYSGLLNTEAFF.

This clone was picked up one time. This chain connects TRBV19 to TRBJ2-4, with TRBD1 matching 7 bases. The germline V gene encodes CDR1 LNHDA and CDR2 SQIVND (reference sequence). The CDR3 covers 14 residues. V was pared by 6 bases and J by 0 bases, with 2 bases of the junction left unmatched. The CDR3 nucleotides are TGTGCCAGTAGGGGACAGACAGCCAAAAACATTCAGTACTTC. The encoded protein is CASRGQTAKNIQYF.

The chain is built from TRBV10-3 and TRBJ1-4, with 7 bases that match TRBD1. Germline CDR1 reads ENHRY; CDR2 reads SYGVKD. The CDR3 contains 19 residues. V dropped 0 bases and J dropped 7; count of bases not matched to a gene: 17. The CDR3 nucleotides are TGTGCCATCAGTGAGTCACCGTTACAGGGGTACGATGTTGGTGAAAAACTGTTTTTT. Encoded protein: CAISESPLQGYDVGEKLFF.

This chain uses TRBV7-2 with TRBJ1-6; 9 bases are shared with TRBD1. Trimming removed 2 bases from V and 4 bases from J; junction bases left unmatched: 12. The germline CDR1 and CDR2 sequences are SGHTA and FQGNSA. The CDR3 spans 19 residues. CDR3 region: CASSLQQGARSAYNSPLHF. For the CDR3, the DNA is TGTGCCAGCAGCTTACAACAGGGGGCGAGATCCGCGTATAATTCACCCCTCCACTTT. The full variable domain, completed using reference TRBV7-2 and TRBJ1-6, is GAGVSQSPSNKVTEKGKDVELRCDPISGHTALYWYRQSLGQGLEFLIYFQGNSAPDKSGLPSDRFSAERTGGSVSTLTIQRTQQEDSAVYLCASSLQQGARSAYNSPLHFGNGTRLTVT.

The chain joins TRBV12-5 to TRBJ2-2, with 11 bases aligning to TRBD1. This CDR3 region has 15 residues. V shed 3 bases, J shed 6 bases, and the junction held 3 bases outside the gene matches. The germline V gene has CDR1 LGHNT and CDR2 FRNRAP. CDR3 protein: CASGFGQGAAGELFF. The DNA for the CDR3 is TGTGCTAGTGGTTTCGGACAGGGGGCCGCCGGGGAGCTGTTTTTT.

The gene calls are TRBV5-1 and TRBJ1-1; tentatively, D is TRBD1 (5 bases). Germline CDR1 reads SGHRS; CDR2 reads YFSETQ. Trimming removed 3 bases from V and 8 bases from J, with 14 bases in between. The CDR3 runs 13 residues. The CDR3 region has the DNA TGCGCCAGCAGCTCCGAACCGTCAGGGGAAGCTTTCTTT. It codes for CASSSEPSGEAFF.

The rearrangement links TRBV19 to TRBJ2-2; the match to TRBD1 covers 9 bases. Germline V gene lookup returns CDR1 LNHDA and CDR2 SQIVND (reference sequence). The CDR3 spans 15 residues. The V and J ends lost 10 bases and 5 bases, in that order; junction bases with no gene match: 11. CDR3 in amino acids: CAIKRGTGQTGELFF. The CDR3 DNA sequence: TGTGCCATAAAGAGGGGGACAGGGCAAACCGGGGAGCTGTTTTTT.

This clone occurred once. The chain combines TRBV10-2 with TRBJ2-5, with 9 bases lining up with TRBD2. CDR3 length equals 16 residues. V gave up 7 bases and J gave up 4 bases; unmatched junction bases: 13. In germline, CDR1 is WSHSY, CDR2 SAAADI. CDR3 amino acids: CASKEGPGLARETQYF. CDR3 DNA sequence: TGCGCCAGCAAAGAAGGACCGGGACTAGCAAGAGAGACCCAGTACTTC.

The rearrangement links TRBV5-1 to TRBJ1-1; D may be TRBD1 (5 bases). CDR3 size: 14 residues. The germline V and J ends were trimmed by 0 bases and 4 bases, with 10 bases remaining between them. The V gene's germline CDR1 is SGHRS and CDR2 YFSETQ. This CDR3 reads CASSLAGERTEAFF. CDR3 sequence (DNA): TGCGCCAGCAGCTTGGCGGGGGAGCGCACTGAAGCTTTCTTT.

This chain links TRBV2 with TRBJ1-2; 9 bases map to TRBD1. The CDR3 is 17 residues long. The germline V gene encodes CDR1 SNHLY and CDR2 FYNNEI. V was clipped by 5 bases and J by 0 bases; unmatched bases: 10. The DNA for the CDR3 is TGTGCCAGCAGTCCCGGGACAGGGAGAGTATCTAACTATGGCTACACCTTC. The encoded protein is CASSPGTGRVSNYGYTF.

The V and J genes are TRBV13 and TRBJ2-3; tentatively, D is TRBD1 (5 bases). The germline V gene has CDR1 PRHDT and CDR2 FYEKMQ (reference sequence). V shed 4 bases and J shed 0 bases, with 20 bases lying between them. This CDR3 is built from 18 residues. The DNA for the CDR3 is TGTGCCAGCAGCTCGGAAGTGTGGGGCCGTGGGAGCACAGATACGCAGTATTTT. It specifies CASSSEVWGRGSTDTQYF.

Only one count was recorded for this clone. The chain couples TRBV19 to TRBJ2-3; 16 nucleotides line up with TRBD2. CDR1 and CDR2 from the germline V gene are LNHDA and SQIVND (reference sequence). The CDR3 contains 17 residues. The trim removed 4 bases at V and 4 bases at J, leaving 5 bases unmatched. Here the CDR3 DNA reads TGTGCCAGTAGTACCCAGGGACTAGCGGGGGGGTCAGATACGCAGTATTTT. It is translated as CASSTQGLAGGSDTQYF.

The genes are TRBV6-5 and TRBJ2-7; perhaps TRBD1 as D (5 bases). Trimming took off 6 bases at V and 4 bases at J, with 13 bases between the two ends. CDR3 size: 13 residues. In germline, CDR1 is MNHEY, CDR2 SVGAGI. The CDR3 reads CASSWEGAYEQYF. CDR3 DNA sequence: TGTGCCAGCAGCTGGGAAGGGGCTTACGAGCAGTACTTC.

This chain links TRBV10-3 with TRBJ1-6; D perhaps matches TRBD1 (5 bases). The CDR3 extends over 13 amino acids. Germline assignment: CDR1 ENHRY and CDR2 SYGVKD. V gave up 5 bases and J gave up 8 bases, with 10 bases separating them. CDR3 DNA: TGTGCCATCAGTTTGAAAGGGGATTCACCCCTCCACTTT. This encodes CAISLKGDSPLHF.

The count of this clone is one. The rearrangement links TRBV5-1 to TRBJ2-1; D is undetermined. The germline V and J ends were trimmed by 1 base and 3 bases, with 11 bases remaining between them. CDR1 SGHRS and CDR2 YFSETQ come from the germline V gene. CDR3 length: 15 residues. Here the CDR3 reads CASSLSSSDYNEQFF. The CDR3 bases are TGCGCCAGCAGCTTGAGTAGCTCCGACTACAATGAGCAGTTCTTC. Variable domain in full (rest from reference TRBV5-1 and TRBJ2-1): KAGVTQTPRYLIKTRGQQVTLSCSPISGHRSVSWYQQTPGQGLQFLFEYFSETQRNKGNFPGRFSGRQFSNSRSEMNVSTLELGDSALYLCASSLSSSDYNEQFFGPGTRLTVL.